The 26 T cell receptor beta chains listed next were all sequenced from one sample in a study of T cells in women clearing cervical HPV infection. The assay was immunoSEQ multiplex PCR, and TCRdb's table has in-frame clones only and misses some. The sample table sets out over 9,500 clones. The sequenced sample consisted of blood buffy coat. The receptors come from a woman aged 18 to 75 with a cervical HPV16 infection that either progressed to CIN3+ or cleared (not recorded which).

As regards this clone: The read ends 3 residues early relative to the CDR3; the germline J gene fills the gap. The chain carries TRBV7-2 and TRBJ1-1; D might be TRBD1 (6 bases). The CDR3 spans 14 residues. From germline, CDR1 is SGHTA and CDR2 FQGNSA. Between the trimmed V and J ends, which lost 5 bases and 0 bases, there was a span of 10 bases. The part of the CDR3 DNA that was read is TGTGCCAGCAGCCAACAGGGCATGAACACTGAA. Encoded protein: CASSQQGMNTE. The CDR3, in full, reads CASSQQGMNTEAFF.

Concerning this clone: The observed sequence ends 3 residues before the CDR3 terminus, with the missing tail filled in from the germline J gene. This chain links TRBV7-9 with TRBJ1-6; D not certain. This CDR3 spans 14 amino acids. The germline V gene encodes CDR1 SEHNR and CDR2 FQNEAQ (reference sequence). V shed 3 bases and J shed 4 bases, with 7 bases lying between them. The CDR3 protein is CASSLAGYNSPLHF. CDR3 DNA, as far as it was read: TGTGCCAGCAGCTTGGCGGGTTATAATTCACCC.

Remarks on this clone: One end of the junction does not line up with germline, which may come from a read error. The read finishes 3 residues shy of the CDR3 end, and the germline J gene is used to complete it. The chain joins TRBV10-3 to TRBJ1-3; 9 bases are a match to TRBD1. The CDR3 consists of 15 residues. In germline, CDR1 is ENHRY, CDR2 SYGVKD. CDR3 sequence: CAIKEGQGNGNTIYF. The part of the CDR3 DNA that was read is TGTGCCATCAAAGAGGGACAGGGTAACGGAAACACA.

The CDR3 bases that were read are TGTGCCAGCAGCTTATTTAGTCAGGCGCCCAATGAG. Its protein product is CASSLFSQAPNE. The full CDR3 sequence reads CASSLFSQAPNEQFF. The chain links TRBV7-3 to TRBJ2-1, with D unresolved. Read coverage stops 3 residues before the CDR3 terminus; the germline J gene supplies the remainder. The germline gives CDR1 SGHTA, CDR2 FQGTGA. The ends were cut back, 2 bases at V and 6 bases at J, with 14 bases in the middle. This CDR3 is 15 amino acids long.

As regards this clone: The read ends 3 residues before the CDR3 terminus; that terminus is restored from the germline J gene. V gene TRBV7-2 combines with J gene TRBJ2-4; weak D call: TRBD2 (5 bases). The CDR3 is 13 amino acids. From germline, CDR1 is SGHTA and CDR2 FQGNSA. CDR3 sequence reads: CASSLPGNYGQYF. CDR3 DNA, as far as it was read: TGTGCCAGCAGCTTACCGGGGAACTATGGT.

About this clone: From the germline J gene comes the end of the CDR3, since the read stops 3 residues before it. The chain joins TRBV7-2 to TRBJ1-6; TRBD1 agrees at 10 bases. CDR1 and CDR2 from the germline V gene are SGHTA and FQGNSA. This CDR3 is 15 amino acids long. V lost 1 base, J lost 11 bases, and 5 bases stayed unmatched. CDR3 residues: CASSLVGQGPTPLHF. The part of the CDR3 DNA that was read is TGTGCCAGCAGCTTAGTGGGACAGGGGCCTACACCC.

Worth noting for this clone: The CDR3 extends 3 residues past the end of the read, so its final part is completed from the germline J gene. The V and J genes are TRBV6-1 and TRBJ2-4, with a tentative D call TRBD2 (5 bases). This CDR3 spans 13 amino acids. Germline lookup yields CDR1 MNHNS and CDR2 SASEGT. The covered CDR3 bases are TGTGCCAGCAGTGAAGCGGGCGACTATGGT. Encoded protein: CASSEAGDYG. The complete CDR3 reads CASSEAGDYGQYF.

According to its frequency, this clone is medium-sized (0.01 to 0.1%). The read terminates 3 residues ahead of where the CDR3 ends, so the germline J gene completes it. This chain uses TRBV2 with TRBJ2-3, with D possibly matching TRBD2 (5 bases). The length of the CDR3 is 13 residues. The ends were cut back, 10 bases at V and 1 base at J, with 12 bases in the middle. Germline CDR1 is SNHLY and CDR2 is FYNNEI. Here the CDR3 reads CATGDGGTDTQYF. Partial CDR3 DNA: TGTGCCACCGGGGATGGCGGCACAGATACG.

CDR3 bases read: TGTGCCAGCTCACCAATGGAGTTAGCGGGGGCGTCGGTGACC. It is translated as CASSPMELAGASVT. The whole CDR3 reads CASSPMELAGASVTQYF. The V gene is TRBV18, the J gene TRBJ2-5; 9 bases align to TRBD2. The CDR3 end is not reached by the read, which stops 3 residues before it; the germline J gene fills it in. Germline V gene sequence: CDR1 KGHSH, CDR2 LQKENI. The CDR3 length is 17 residues. V was pared by 2 bases and J by 7 bases, with 14 bases of the junction left unmatched.

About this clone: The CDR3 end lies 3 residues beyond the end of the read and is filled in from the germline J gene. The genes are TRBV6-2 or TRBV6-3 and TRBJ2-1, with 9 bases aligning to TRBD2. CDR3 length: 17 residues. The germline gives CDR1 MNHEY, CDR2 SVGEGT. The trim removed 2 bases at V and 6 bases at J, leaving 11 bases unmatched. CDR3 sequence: CASSYKWSGGWSNEQFF. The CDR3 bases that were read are TGTGCCAGCAGTTACAAATGGAGCGGGGGGTGGAGCAATGAG.

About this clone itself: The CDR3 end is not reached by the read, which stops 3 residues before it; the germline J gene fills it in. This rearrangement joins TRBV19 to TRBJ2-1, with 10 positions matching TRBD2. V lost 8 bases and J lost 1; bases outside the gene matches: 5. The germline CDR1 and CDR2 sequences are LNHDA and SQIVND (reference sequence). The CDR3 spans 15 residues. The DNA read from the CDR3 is TGTGCCAGTGATACAGCGGGGGGGTCCTACAATGAG. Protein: CASDTAGGSYNE. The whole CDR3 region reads CASDTAGGSYNEQFF.

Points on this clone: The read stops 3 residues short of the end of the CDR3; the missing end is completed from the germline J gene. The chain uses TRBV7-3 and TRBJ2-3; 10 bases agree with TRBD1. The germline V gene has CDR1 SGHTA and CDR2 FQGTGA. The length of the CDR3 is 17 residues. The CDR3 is CASSLRSGTGVRETQYF. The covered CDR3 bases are TGTGCCAGCAGCTTACGTTCCGGGACAGGGGTTAGAGAGACG.

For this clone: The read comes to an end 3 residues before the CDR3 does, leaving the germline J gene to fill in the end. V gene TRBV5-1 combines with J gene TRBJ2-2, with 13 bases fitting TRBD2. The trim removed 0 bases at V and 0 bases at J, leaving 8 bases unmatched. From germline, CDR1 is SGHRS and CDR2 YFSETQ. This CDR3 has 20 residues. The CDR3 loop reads CASSLVLAGGIIANTGELFF. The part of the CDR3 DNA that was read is TGCGCCAGCAGCTTGGTACTAGCGGGGGGGATTATCGCGAACACCGGGGAG.

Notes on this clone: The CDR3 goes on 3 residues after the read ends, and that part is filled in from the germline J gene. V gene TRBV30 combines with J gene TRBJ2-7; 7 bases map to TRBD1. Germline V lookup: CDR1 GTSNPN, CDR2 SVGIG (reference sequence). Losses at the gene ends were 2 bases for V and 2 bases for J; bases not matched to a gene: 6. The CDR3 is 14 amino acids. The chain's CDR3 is CAWSWGRGTYEQYF. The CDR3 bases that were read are TGTGCCTGGAGTTGGGGCAGGGGGACCTACGAG.

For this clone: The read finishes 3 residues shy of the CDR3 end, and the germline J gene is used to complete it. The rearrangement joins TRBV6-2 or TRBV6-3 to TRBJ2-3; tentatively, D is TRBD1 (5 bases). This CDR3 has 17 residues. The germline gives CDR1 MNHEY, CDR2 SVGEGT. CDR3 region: CASSYGIFYQGNQPQYF. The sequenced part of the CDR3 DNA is TGTGCCAGCAGTTATGGGATCTTCTATCAGGGCAATCAGCCG.

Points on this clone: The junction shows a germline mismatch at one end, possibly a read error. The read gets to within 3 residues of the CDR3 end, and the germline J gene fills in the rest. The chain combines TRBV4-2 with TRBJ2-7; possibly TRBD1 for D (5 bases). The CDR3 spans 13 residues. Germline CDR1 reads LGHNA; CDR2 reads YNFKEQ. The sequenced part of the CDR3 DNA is TGCGCCAGCAGCCTATCCAGGGTCTACGAG. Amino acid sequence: CASSLSRVYE. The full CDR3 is CASSLSRVYEQYF.

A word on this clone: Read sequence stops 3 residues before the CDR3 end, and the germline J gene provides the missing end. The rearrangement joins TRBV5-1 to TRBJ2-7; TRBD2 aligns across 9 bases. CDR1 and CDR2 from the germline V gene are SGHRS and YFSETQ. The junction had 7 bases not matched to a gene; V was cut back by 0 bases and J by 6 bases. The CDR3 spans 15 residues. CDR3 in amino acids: CASSLAFASGVEQYF. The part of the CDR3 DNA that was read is TGCGCCAGCAGCTTGGCCTTCGCTAGCGGGGTCGAG.

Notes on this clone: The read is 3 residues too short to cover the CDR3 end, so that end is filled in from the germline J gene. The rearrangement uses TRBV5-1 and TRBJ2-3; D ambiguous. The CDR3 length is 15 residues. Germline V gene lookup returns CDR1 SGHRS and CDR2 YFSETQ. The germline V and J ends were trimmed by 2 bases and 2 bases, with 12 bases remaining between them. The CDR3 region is CASSFSGLHTDTQYF. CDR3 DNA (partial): TGCGCCAGCAGCTTCTCCGGTCTCCACACAGATACG.

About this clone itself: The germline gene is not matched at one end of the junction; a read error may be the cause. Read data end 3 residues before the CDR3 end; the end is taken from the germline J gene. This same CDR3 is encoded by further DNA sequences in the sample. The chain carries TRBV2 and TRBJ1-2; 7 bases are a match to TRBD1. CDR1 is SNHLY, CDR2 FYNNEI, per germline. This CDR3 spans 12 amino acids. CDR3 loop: CAQGGGSYGYTF. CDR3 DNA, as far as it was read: TGTGCCCAGGGGGGAGGGAGCTATGGA.

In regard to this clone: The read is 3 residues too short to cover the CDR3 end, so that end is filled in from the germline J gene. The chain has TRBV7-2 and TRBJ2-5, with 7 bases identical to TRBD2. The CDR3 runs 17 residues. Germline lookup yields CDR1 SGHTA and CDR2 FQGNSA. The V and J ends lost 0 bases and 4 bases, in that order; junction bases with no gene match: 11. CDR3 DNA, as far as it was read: TGTGCCAGCAGCTTAGCATACTTAGGGAGGGGTCGAGAGACC. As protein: CASSLAYLGRGRET. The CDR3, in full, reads CASSLAYLGRGRETQYF.

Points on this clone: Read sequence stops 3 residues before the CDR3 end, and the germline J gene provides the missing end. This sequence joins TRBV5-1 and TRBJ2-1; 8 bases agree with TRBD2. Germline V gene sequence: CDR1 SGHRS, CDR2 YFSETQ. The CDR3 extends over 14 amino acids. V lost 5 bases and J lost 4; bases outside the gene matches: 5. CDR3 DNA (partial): TGCGCCAGCAGAGTGGGCGGGGGGTACAATGAG. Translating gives CASRVGGGYNE. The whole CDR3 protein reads CASRVGGGYNEQFF. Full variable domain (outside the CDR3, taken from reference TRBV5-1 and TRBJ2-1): KAGVTQTPRYLIKTRGQQVTLSCSPISGHRSVSWYQQTPGQGLQFLFEYFSETQRNKGNFPGRFSGRQFSNSRSEMNVSTLELGDSALYLCASRVGGGYNEQFFGPGTRLTVL.

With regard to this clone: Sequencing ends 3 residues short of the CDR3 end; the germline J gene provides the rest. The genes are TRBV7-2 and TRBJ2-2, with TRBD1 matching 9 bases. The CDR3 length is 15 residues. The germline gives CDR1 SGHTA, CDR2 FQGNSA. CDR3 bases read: TGTGCCAGCAGCTTAGGGGACAGGGATAATGAAAAG. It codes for CASSLGDRDNEK. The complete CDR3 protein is CASSLGDRDNEKLFF.

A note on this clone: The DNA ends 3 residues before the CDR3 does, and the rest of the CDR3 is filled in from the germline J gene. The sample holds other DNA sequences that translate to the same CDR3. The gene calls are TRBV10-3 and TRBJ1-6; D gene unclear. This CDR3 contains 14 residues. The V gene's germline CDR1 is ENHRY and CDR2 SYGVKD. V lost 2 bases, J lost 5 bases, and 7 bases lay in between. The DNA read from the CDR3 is TGTGCCATCAGTGAGGGGCAGGATAATTCACCC. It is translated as CAISEGQDNSP. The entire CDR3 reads CAISEGQDNSPLHF.

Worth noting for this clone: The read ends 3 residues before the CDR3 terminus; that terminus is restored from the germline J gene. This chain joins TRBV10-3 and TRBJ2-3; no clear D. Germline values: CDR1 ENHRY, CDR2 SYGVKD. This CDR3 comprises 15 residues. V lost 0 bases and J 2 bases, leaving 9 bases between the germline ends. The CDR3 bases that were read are TGTGCCATCAGTGAGTCGGAGCAGGTCACAGATACG. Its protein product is CAISESEQVTDT. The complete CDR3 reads CAISESEQVTDTQYF.

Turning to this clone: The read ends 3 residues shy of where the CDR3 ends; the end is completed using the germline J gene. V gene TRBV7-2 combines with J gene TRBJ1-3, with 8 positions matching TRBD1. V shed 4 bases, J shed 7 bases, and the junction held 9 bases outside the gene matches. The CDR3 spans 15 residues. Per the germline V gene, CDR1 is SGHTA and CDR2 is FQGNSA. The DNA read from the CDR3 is TGTGCCAGCAGCTCCAGACAGGGGCTGGGGAACACC. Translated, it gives CASSSRQGLGNT. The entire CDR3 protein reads CASSSRQGLGNTIYF.

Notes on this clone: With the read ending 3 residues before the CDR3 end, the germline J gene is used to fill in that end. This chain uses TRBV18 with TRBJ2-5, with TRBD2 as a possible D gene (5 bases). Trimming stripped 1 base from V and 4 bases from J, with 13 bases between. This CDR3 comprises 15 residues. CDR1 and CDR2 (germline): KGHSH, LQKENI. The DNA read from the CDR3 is TGTGCCAGCTCACCACAACCCGGGGTAGGAGAGACC. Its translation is CASSPQPGVGET. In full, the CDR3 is CASSPQPGVGETQYF. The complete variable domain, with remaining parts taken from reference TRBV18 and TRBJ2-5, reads NAGVMQNPRHLVRRRGQEARLRCSPMKGHSHVYWYRQLPEEGLKFMVYLQKENIIDESGMPKERFSAEFPKEGPSILRIQQVVRGDSAAYFCASSPQPGVGETQYFGPGTRLLVL.